Listed below are T cell receptor beta chains from one sample, sequenced in a study of blood T cell repertoires in COVID-19. Clones were read by immunoSEQ multiplex PCR, and TCRdb kept only the in-frame ones, dropping some. The sample lists approximately 350,000 clones; around 83% were seen once. The sequencing sample was made of peripheral blood. All receptors derive from a man aged 30 to 39 with active or convalescent COVID-19. CDR3s include the opening cysteine and the closing phenylalanine or tryptophan. The order of the fields is J gene, clone size, D gene, CDR3 length, V gene, CDR3 protein, CDR3 DNA. A D gene is named only where the DNA matches it firmly. Where a row states a size, it is once, few, many or the class of an expanded clone; other rows omit it.

>TRBJ1-5|NA|NA|13|TRBV24-1
CATSDPGGGPQHF
TGTGCCACCAGTGACCCCGGGGGGGGGCCCCAGCATTTT
>TRBJ1-2|NA|TRBD1|15|TRBV9
CASSAPGQGAKGYTF
TGTGCCAGCAGCGCGCCGGGACAGGGGGCGAAGGGCTACACCTTC
>TRBJ1-2|NA|NA|13|TRBV28
CASTRRFNYGYTF
TGTGCCAGCACTAGGAGGTTTAACTATGGCTACACCTTC
>TRBJ1-2|NA|NA|15|TRBV5-6
CASILEAGPQGGYTF
TGTGCCAGCATCCTCGAGGCAGGCCCACAGGGTGGCTACACCTTC
>TRBJ2-3|NA|TRBD1|18|TRBV19
CASSIRDRGSSSTDTQYF
TGTGCCAGTAGTATCCGGGACAGGGGTTCTTCTAGCACAGATACGCAGTATTTT
>TRBJ2-1|NA|TRBD2|17|TRBV7-8
CASSFRGPGLATNEQFF
TGTGCCAGCAGCTTTAGGGGCCCTGGACTAGCGACCAATGAGCAGTTCTTC
>TRBJ1-5|NA|NA|16|TRBV11-2
CASSLVRGKSNQPQHF
TGTGCCAGCAGCTTAGTAAGGGGTAAAAGCAATCAGCCCCAGCATTTT
>TRBJ2-7|NA|NA|12|TRBV18
CASSPLQDEQYF
TGTGCCAGCTCACCACTCCAGGACGAGCAGTACTTC
>TRBJ2-7|NA|TRBD2|17|TRBV5-6
CASSLALAGGVTYEQYF
TGTGCCAGCAGCTTGGCACTAGCGGGAGGAGTCACCTACGAGCAGTACTTC
>TRBJ2-5|few|TRBD1|15|TRBV7-2
CASSPPDRRRETQYF
TGTGCCAGCAGCCCTCCGGACAGGAGGAGGGAGACCCAGTACTTC
>TRBJ1-5|NA|NA|15|TRBV27
CASSFKSGRGQPQHF
TGTGCCAGCAGTTTTAAAAGTGGCAGGGGTCAGCCCCAGCATTTT
>TRBJ2-4|few|NA|14|TRBV7-2
CASSFLTVGNIQYF
TGTGCCAGCAGCTTTTTGACAGTTGGTAACATTCAGTACTTC
>TRBJ1-2|few|NA|12|TRBV30
CAWSRRAYGYTF
TGTGCCTGGAGTCGCAGGGCCTATGGCTACACCTTC
>TRBJ1-2|NA|TRBD1|17|TRBV7-8
CASSFRDRGKESGGYTF
TGTGCCAGCAGCTTCCGGGACAGGGGAAAGGAGTCGGGCGGCTACACCTTC
>TRBJ2-3|NA|TRBD2|15|TRBV30
CAWKRGGPGTDTQYF
TGTGCCTGGAAGCGGGGGGGCCCCGGCACAGATACGCAGTATTTT
>TRBJ1-1|NA|NA|14|TRBV9
CASSERGGYTEAFF
TGTGCCAGCAGCGAGAGAGGGGGTTACACTGAAGCTTTCTTT
>TRBJ2-1|NA|TRBD2|18|TRBV2
CASSDPRGQAGGPNEQFF
TGTGCCAGCAGTGACCCTCGGGGCCAAGCGGGAGGGCCCAATGAGCAGTTCTTC
>TRBJ2-1|NA|TRBD2|16|TRBV10-3
CAMAPSASGGGGEQFF
TGTGCCATGGCGCCGTCGGCTAGCGGGGGGGGAGGTGAGCAGTTCTTC
>TRBJ1-2|NA|TRBD1|13|TRBV7-2
CASSLSQGDGYTF
TGTGCCAGCAGCTTAAGTCAGGGGGATGGCTACACCTTC
>TRBJ1-3|NA|NA|13|TRBV12-3/TRBV12-4
CASTRGVGNTIYF
TGTGCCAGCACCCGGGGGGTCGGAAACACCATATATTTT
>TRBJ1-3|few|TRBD1|15|TRBV3-1/TRBV3-2
CASSGTGVSGNTIYF
TGTGCCAGCAGCGGGACAGGGGTCTCCGGAAACACCATATATTTT
>TRBJ2-7|NA|TRBD1|15|TRBV28
CASSLSGTGSHEQYF
TGTGCCAGCAGTTTATCCGGGACAGGGTCTCACGAGCAGTACTTC
>TRBJ2-7|NA|NA|12|TRBV2
CASRQGDYEQYF
TGTGCCAGCAGACAGGGAGACTACGAGCAGTACTTC
>TRBJ2-1|NA|NA|14|TRBV28
CASRTVGSYNEQFF
TGTGCCAGCAGGACTGTAGGCTCCTACAATGAGCAGTTCTTC
>TRBJ2-7|NA|NA|14|TRBV27
CASSPMTESYEQYF
TGTGCCAGCAGTCCGATGACAGAATCCTACGAGCAGTACTTC
>TRBJ2-1|NA|TRBD1|18|TRBV5-1
CASSFSLLQGVKSNEQFF
TGCGCCAGCAGCTTTAGTTTATTACAGGGGGTAAAAAGCAATGAGCAGTTCTTC
>TRBJ2-1|NA|NA|13|TRBV24-1
CATSDPRVHEQFF
TGTGCCACCAGTGACCCCCGGGTTCATGAGCAGTTCTTC
>TRBJ1-2|NA|NA|13|TRBV18
CASSPQNPPRYTF
TGTGCCAGCTCCCCCCAGAATCCCCCGCGCTACACCTTC
>TRBJ1-2|NA|NA|13|TRBV27
CASSLQGIGGYTF
TGTGCCAGCAGTTTACAGGGGATCGGTGGCTACACCTTC
>TRBJ2-1|NA|TRBD1|17|TRBV11-3
CASNPTRDRGPFKEQFF
TGTGCCAGCAACCCGACTCGGGACAGGGGGCCATTCAAGGAGCAGTTCTTC
>TRBJ2-7|NA|NA|14|TRBV27
CASSFYADSYEQYF
TGTGCCAGCAGTTTCTATGCTGACTCCTACGAGCAGTACTTC
>TRBJ2-3|NA|TRBD2|15|TRBV28
CASIPGLGMSDTQYF
TGTGCCAGCATCCCGGGACTAGGCATGTCAGATACGCAGTATTTT
>TRBJ2-7|many|TRBD1|15|TRBV7-9
CASSTDNGQGDEQYF
TGTGCCAGCAGCACGGACAACGGACAGGGCGATGAGCAGTACTTC
>TRBJ2-7|NA|NA|14|TRBV18
CASSPPLPSYEQYF
TGTGCCAGCTCACCACCACTACCCTCCTACGAGCAGTACTTC
>TRBJ2-3|NA|TRBD2|14|TRBV2
CATGLAGGTDTQYF
TGTGCCACCGGGCTAGCGGGGGGAACAGATACGCAGTATTTT
>TRBJ1-4|NA|NA|13|TRBV12-3/TRBV12-4
CASIQGRGEKLFF
TGTGCCAGCATCCAGGGGCGAGGTGAAAAACTGTTTTTT
>TRBJ2-7|NA|TRBD1|15|TRBV4-3
CASSLERTGGWEQYF
TGCGCCAGCAGCCTTGAAAGGACAGGGGGCTGGGAGCAGTACTTC
>TRBJ2-5|NA|TRBD2|16|TRBV28
CASRTARLAGVETQYF
TGTGCCAGCAGGACCGCCAGACTAGCGGGAGTAGAGACCCAGTACTTC
>TRBJ2-7|NA|TRBD2|14|TRBV7-2
CAVSSGLSSYEQYF
TGTGCCGTCTCTAGCGGCTTAAGCTCCTACGAGCAGTACTTC
>TRBJ2-4|NA|TRBD1|15|TRBV5-5
CASSFGDRVVDIQYF
TGTGCCAGCAGCTTCGGAGACAGGGTGGTGGACATTCAGTACTTC
>TRBJ1-1|NA|NA|15|TRBV19
CAPSGRGYWSTEAFF
TGTGCCCCCTCGGGGCGGGGGTATTGGAGTACTGAAGCTTTCTTT
>TRBJ2-7|NA|NA|13|TRBV11-2
CASSLAPRDSRYF
TGTGCCAGCAGCTTGGCCCCGCGGGACAGTCGGTACTTC
>TRBJ1-2|NA|NA|13|TRBV7-9
CASSVDRSISYTF
TGTGCCAGCAGCGTAGACAGGTCTATTAGCTACACCTTC
>TRBJ2-5|NA|NA|16|TRBV7-2
CASSLARGLVRETQYF
TGTGCCAGCAGCTTAGCGCGAGGGCTAGTTCGGGAGACCCAGTACTTC
>TRBJ2-5|NA|NA|15|TRBV5-1
CASSRRAGPQETQYF
TGCGCCAGCAGCCGGCGGGCAGGACCTCAAGAGACCCAGTACTTC
>TRBJ2-3|NA|NA|14|TRBV6-2/TRBV6-3
CASSPEGPTDTQYF
TGTGCCAGCAGCCCAGAGGGCCCCACAGATACGCAGTATTTT
>TRBJ2-3|once|NA|15|TRBV27
CASSLFAGSTDTQYF
TGTGCCAGCAGTTTATTCGCGGGGAGCACAGATACGCAGTATTTT
>TRBJ2-3|NA|TRBD2|19|TRBV7-3
CASSLTALAGLTSTDTQYF
TGTGCCAGCAGCTTAACGGCCCTAGCGGGGCTGACAAGCACAGATACGCAGTATTTT
>TRBJ2-7|NA|TRBD1|13|TRBV28
CASRDRASYEQYF
TGTGCCAGCAGGGACAGGGCATCCTACGAGCAGTACTTC